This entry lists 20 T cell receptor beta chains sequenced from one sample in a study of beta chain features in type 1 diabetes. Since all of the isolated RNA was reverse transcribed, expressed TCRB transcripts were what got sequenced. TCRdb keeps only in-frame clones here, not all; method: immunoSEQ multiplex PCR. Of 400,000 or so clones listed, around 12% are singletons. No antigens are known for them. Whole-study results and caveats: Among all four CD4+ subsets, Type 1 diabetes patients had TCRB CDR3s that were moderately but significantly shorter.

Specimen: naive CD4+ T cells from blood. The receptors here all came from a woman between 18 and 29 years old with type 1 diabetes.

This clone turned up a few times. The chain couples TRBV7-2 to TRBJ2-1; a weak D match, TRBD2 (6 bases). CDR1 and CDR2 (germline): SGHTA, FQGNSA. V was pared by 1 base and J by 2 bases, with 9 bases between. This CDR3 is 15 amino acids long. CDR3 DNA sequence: TGTGCCAGCAGCTTAGGGCGGGGCCCCTACAATGAGCAGTTCTTC. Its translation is CASSLGRGPYNEQFF.

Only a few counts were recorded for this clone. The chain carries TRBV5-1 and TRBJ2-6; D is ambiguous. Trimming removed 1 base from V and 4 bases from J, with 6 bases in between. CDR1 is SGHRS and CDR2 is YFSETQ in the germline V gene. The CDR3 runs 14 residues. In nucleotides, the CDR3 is TGCGCCAGCAGCTTGTCCCTCGGGGCCAACGTCCTGACTTTC. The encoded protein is CASSLSLGANVLTF.

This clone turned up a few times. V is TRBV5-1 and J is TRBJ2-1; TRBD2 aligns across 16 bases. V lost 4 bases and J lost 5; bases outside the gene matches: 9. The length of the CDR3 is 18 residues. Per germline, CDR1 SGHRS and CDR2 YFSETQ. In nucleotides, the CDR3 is TGCGCCAGCAGCCTAACTGGGACTAGCGGGAGGGACAACAATGAGCAGTTCTTC. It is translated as CASSLTGTSGRDNNEQFF.

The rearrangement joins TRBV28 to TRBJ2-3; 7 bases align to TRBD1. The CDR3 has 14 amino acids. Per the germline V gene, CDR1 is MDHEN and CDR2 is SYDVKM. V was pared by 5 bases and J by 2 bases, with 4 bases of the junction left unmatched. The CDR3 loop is CASSPTGATDTQYF. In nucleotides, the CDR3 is TGTGCCAGCAGTCCTACAGGGGCCACAGATACGCAGTATTTT.

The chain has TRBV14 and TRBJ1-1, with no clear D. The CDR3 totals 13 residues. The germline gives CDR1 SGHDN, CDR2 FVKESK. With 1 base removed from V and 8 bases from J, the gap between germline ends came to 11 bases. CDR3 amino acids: CASSQVKTSEAFF. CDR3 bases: TGTGCCAGCAGCCAAGTTAAGACTTCCGAAGCTTTCTTT.

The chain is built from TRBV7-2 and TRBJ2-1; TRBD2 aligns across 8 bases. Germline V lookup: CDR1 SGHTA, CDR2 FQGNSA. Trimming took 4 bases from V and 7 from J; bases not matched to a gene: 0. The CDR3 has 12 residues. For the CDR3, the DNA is TGTGCCAGCAGCTCGGGGGGGAATGAGCAGTTCTTC. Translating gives CASSSGGNEQFF. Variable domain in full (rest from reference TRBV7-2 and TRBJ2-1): GAGVSQSPSNKVTEKGKDVELRCDPISGHTALYWYRQSLGQGLEFLIYFQGNSAPDKSGLPSDRFSAERTGGSVSTLTIQRTQQEDSAVYLCASSSGGNEQFFGPGTRLTVL.

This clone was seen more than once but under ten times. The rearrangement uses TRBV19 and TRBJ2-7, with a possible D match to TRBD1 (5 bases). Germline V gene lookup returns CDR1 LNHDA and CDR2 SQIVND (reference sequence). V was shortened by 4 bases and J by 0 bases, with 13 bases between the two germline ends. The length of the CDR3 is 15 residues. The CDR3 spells CASSSIYDSSYEQYF. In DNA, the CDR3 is TGTGCCAGTAGTAGCATTTATGACAGCTCCTACGAGCAGTACTTC.

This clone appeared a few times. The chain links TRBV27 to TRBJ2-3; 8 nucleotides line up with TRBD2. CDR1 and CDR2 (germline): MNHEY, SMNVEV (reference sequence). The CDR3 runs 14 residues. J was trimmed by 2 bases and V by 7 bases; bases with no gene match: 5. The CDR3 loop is CASKFGGDTDTQYF. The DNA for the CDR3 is TGTGCCAGCAAGTTCGGGGGGGACACAGATACGCAGTATTTT.

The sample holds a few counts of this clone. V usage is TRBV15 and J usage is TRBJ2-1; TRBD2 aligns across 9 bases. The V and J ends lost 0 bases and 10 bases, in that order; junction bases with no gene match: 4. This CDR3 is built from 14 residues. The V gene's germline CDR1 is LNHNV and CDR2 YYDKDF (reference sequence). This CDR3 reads CATSRDALAGEQFF. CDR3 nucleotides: TGTGCCACCAGCAGAGATGCCCTAGCGGGGGAGCAGTTCTTC.

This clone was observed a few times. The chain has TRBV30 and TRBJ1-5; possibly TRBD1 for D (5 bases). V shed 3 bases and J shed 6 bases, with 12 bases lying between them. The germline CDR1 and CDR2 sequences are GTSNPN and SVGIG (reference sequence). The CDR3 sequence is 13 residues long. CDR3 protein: CAWRLGEGQPQHF. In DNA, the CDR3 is TGTGCCTGGAGGTTAGGGGAAGGTCAGCCCCAGCATTTT. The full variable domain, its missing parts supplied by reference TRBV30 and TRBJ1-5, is SQTIHQWPATLVQPVGSPLSLECTVEGTSNPNLYWYRQAAGRGLQLLFYSVGIGQISSEVPQNLSASRPQDRQFILSSKKLLLSDSGFYLCAWRLGEGQPQHFGDGTRLSIL.

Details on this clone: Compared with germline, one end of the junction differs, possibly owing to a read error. The CDR3 is CASRISDRGPVYF. The CDR3, as DNA: TGTGCCAGCAGAATATCGGACAGGGGCCCCGTTTACTTT. The chain combines TRBV4-2 with TRBJ1-4; the match to TRBD1 covers 9 bases. Germline assignment: CDR1 LGHNA and CDR2 YNFKEQ. The length of the CDR3 is 13 residues.

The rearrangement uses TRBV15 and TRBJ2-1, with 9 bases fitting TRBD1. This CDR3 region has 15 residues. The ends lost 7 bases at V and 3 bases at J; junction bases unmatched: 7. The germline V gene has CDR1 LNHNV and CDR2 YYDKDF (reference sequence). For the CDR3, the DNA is TGTGCCACCACCACGGGACAGGGCCGCTACAATGAGCAGTTCTTC. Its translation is CATTTGQGRYNEQFF.

CDR3 amino acids: CASSPRGREAFF. In DNA form, the CDR3 reads TGTGCCAGCAGCCCCAGGGGGAGGGAAGCTTTCTTT. V and J are TRBV7-9 and TRBJ1-1, with TRBD1 identical over 7 bases. Germline CDR1 and CDR2: SEHNR and FQNEAQ (reference sequence). The CDR3 runs 12 residues. J gave up 8 bases and V 5 bases, and 5 bases lay outside the gene matches.

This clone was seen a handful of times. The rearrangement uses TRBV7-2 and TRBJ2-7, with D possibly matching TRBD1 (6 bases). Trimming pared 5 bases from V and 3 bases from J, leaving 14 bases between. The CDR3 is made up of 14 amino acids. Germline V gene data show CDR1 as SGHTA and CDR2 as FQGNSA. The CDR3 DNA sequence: TGTGCCAGCAGCGAAGGACAGAGGTACTACGAGCAGTACTTC. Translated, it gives CASSEGQRYYEQYF.

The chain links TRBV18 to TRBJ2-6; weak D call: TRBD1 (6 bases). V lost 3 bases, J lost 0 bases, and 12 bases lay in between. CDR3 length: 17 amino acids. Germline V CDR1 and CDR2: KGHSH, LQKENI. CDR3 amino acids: CASSPRDTSSGANVLTF. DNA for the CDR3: TGTGCCAGCTCACCCCGGGACACCAGCTCTGGGGCCAACGTCCTGACTTTC.

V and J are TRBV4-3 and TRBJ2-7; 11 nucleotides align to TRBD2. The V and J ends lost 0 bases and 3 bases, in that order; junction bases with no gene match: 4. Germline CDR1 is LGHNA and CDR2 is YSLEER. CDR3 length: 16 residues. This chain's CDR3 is CASSQDTSGGFYEQYF. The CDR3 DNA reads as TGCGCCAGCAGCCAAGATACTAGCGGGGGATTCTACGAGCAGTACTTC.

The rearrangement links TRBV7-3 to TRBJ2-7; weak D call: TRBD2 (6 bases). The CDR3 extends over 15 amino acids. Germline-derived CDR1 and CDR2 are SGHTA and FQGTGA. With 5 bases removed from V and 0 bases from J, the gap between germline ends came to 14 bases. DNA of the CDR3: TGTGCCAGCAGCCTCGGAGCGGGCCTCTCCTACGAGCAGTACTTC. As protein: CASSLGAGLSYEQYF.

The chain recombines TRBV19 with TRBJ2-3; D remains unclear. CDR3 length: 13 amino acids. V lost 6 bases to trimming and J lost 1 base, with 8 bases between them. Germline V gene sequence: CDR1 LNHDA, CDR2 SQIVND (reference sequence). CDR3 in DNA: TGTGCCAGTAGAAAGATAGGCACAGATACGCAGTATTTT. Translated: CASRKIGTDTQYF.

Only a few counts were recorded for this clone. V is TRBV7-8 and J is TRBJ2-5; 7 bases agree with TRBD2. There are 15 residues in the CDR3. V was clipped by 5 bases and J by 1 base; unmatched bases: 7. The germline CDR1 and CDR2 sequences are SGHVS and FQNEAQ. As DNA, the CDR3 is TGTGCCAGCAGCCCTCTTTGGGAGGGCCAAGAGACCCAGTACTTC. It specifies CASSPLWEGQETQYF.

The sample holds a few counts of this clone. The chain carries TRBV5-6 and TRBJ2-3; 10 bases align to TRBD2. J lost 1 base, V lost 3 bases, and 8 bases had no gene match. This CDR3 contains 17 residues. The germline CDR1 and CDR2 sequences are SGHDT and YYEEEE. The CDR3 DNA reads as TGTGCCAGCAGCTGGCGCCTAGCGGGGGCCCGCACAGATACGCAGTATTTT. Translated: CASSWRLAGARTDTQYF.